This entry lists 23 T cell receptor beta chains sequenced from one sample in a study of identical twins. TCRdb re-called the 5' RACE reads through MiXCR, storing one row per CDR3 protein. The repertoire consists of a few hundred thousand distinct CDR3 sequences, with approximately 8.5% occurring once and the leading ten covering approximately 2%. These data are also associated with another study on yellow fever vaccine responses in identical twins.

The sample taken for sequencing was memory (CD45RO+) T cells sorted from blood. The receptors shown here come from a woman aged 18-29 years in good health.

This clonotype was counted a few times. The chain recombines TRBV2 with TRBJ1-3; 7 bases map to TRBD1. The V gene end was trimmed by 3 bases and the J gene end by 4 bases; junction bases not matched to a gene: 6. The CDR3 is 15 residues long. Germline CDR1 SNHLY, CDR2 FYNNEI. The CDR3 is CASSEGQTSGNTIYF. CDR3 bases: TGTGCCAGCAGTGAGGGACAGACTTCGGGAAACACCATATATTTT.

Ten or more counts support this clonotype. CDR3 loop: CASSLVGRGPNTEAFF. CDR3 nucleotide sequence: TGTGCCAGCAGCTTGGTGGGCCGGGGGCCGAACACTGAAGCTTTCTTT. This chain uses TRBV5-6 with TRBJ1-1; a possible D gene is TRBD1 (6 bases). This CDR3 has 16 amino acids. V gave up 0 bases and J gave up 1 base, with 13 bases separating them. The germline V gene encodes CDR1 SGHDT and CDR2 YYEEEE.

This clonotype was observed a few times. V and J are TRBV6-2 or TRBV6-3 and TRBJ2-1; D might be TRBD1 (5 bases). Looked up from germline, CDR1 is MNHEY and CDR2 is SVGEGT. V lost 7 bases to trimming and J lost 8 bases, with 12 bases between them. This CDR3 is built from 12 residues. The CDR3, as DNA: TGTGCCAGCAAGGGGTATCTACATGAGCAGTTCTTC. Translation gives CASKGYLHEQFF.

This clonotype was picked up many times. The CDR3 coding sequence is TGTGCCAGCAGCCAAGATACTATCCGGGATACGCAGTATTTT. Its protein product is CASSQDTIRDTQYF. This chain connects TRBV14 to TRBJ2-3; no clear D gene. V lost 0 bases, J lost 6 bases, and 10 bases lay in between. CDR1 is SGHDN, CDR2 FVKESK, per germline. The CDR3 has 14 amino acids.

This clonotype occurred many times. V usage is TRBV29-1 and J usage is TRBJ1-1, with no clear D. V lost 2 bases, J lost 1 base, and 8 bases lay in between. Germline V gene sequence: CDR1 SQVTM, CDR2 ANQGSEA. The CDR3 is 13 amino acids. CDR3 in DNA: TGCAGCGTTGAATACCCCCCGAACACTGAAGCTTTCTTT. Translating it yields CSVEYPPNTEAFF. The full variable domain, in which reference TRBV29-1 and TRBJ1-1 provide the parts outside the CDR3, is SAVISQKPSRDICQRGTSLTIQCQVDSQVTMMFWYRQQPGQSLTLIATANQGSEATYESGFVIDKFPISRPNLTFSTLTVSNMSPEDSSIYLCSVEYPPNTEAFFGQGTRLTVV.

In regard to this clonotype: A much larger clone lies one base from this, so it may be a read error. DNA for the CDR3: TGCAGAGTTGTACTTAGCAGACACTACGAGCAGTACTTC. It yields the protein CRVVLSRHYEQYF. The chain uses TRBV29-1 and TRBJ2-7; D call uncertain. This CDR3 has 13 residues. The germline V gene encodes CDR1 SQVTM and CDR2 ANQGSEA.

The sample holds many counts of this clonotype. The chain uses TRBV5-1 and TRBJ2-1; 8 nucleotides align to TRBD2. The trim removed 0 bases at V and 0 bases at J, leaving 2 bases unmatched. Germline values: CDR1 SGHRS, CDR2 YFSETQ. There are 16 residues in the CDR3. The CDR3 protein is CASSLGREGSYNEQFF. CDR3 sequence (DNA): TGCGCCAGCAGCTTGGGACGGGAGGGCTCCTACAATGAGCAGTTCTTC. The full variable domain, with the rest looked up from reference TRBV5-1 and TRBJ2-1, is KAGVTQTPRYLIKTRGQQVTLSCSPISGHRSVSWYQQTPGQGLQFLFEYFSETQRNKGNFPGRFSGRQFSNSRSEMNVSTLELGDSALYLCASSLGREGSYNEQFFGPGTRLTVL.

This clonotype was recorded a few times. The rearrangement joins TRBV5-1 to TRBJ2-4, with unresolved D. Germline assignment: CDR1 SGHRS and CDR2 YFSETQ. The CDR3 consists of 18 residues. The V end was cut by 2 bases, the J end by 0 bases, with 18 bases between. CDR3 bases: TGCGCCAGCAGCTTACGGGCCAGCACTAATCTAGCCAAAAACATTCAGTACTTC. It encodes CASSLRASTNLAKNIQYF.

In this sample, this clonotype turned up many times. V and J are TRBV15 and TRBJ2-3; 10 bases agree with TRBD1. V lost 0 bases and J lost 4; bases outside the gene matches: 4. The CDR3 runs to 16 residues. The germline V gene encodes CDR1 LNHNV and CDR2 YYDKDF (reference sequence). In nucleotides, the CDR3 is TGTGCCACCAGCAGAGACAGGACAGGGGGTGCAGATACGCAGTATTTT. It translates to CATSRDRTGGADTQYF.

This clonotype was seen at least ten times. CDR3 DNA: TGTGCCAGCAGTGAGGCAACAGGGGGCTACGCTGAAGCTTTCTTT. Amino acids: CASSEATGGYAEAFF. The chain recombines TRBV12-3 or TRBV12-4 with TRBJ1-1; TRBD1 agrees at 9 bases. Trimming cost V 5 bases and J 6 bases; bases outside gene matches: 10. CDR3 length equals 15 residues.

The J gene is TRBJ2-1, the V gene TRBV19, with D possibly TRBD1 on 6 matching bases. This CDR3 has 15 residues. CDR1 is LNHDA, CDR2 SQIVND, per germline (reference sequence). V was cut by 4 bases and J by 4 bases, with 14 bases left in between. For the CDR3, the DNA is TGTGCCAGTAGTAATATGGCAGGGGTGTACAATGAGCAGTTCTTC. Translation: CASSNMAGVYNEQFF.

The chain employs TRBV20-1 and TRBJ2-1, with 7 bases matching TRBD2. CDR1 is DFQATT, CDR2 SNEGSKA, per germline (reference sequence). V lost 4 bases and J lost 4; bases outside the gene matches: 7. CDR3 length: 14 amino acids. CDR3: CSANPSGVYNEQFF. CDR3 DNA: TGCAGTGCTAATCCCAGCGGGGTTTACAATGAGCAGTTCTTC.

This chain links TRBV20-1 with TRBJ2-5, with 8 bases lining up with TRBD2. The V and J ends lost 0 bases and 5 bases, in that order; junction bases with no gene match: 11. CDR1 and CDR2 from the germline V gene are DFQATT and SNEGSKA (reference sequence). This CDR3 has 16 residues. CDR3 amino acids: CSARDVTGGQEETQYF. The CDR3 DNA reads TGCAGTGCTAGAGACGTTACGGGAGGGCAAGAGGAGACCCAGTACTTC.

This clonotype has more than one count but fewer than ten. The gene calls are TRBV20-1 and TRBJ2-1; 9 bases are a match to TRBD2. J was trimmed by 5 bases and V by 5 bases; bases with no gene match: 1. There are 12 residues in the CDR3. Germline V gene lookup returns CDR1 DFQATT and CDR2 SNEGSKA (reference sequence). CDR3 sequence reads: CSAPSGNNEQFF. In DNA, the CDR3 is TGCAGTGCTCCTAGCGGGAACAATGAGCAGTTCTTC.

The chain has TRBV6-5 and TRBJ2-3; TRBD1 aligns across 7 bases. CDR3 length: 15 residues. Per germline, CDR1 MNHEY and CDR2 SVGAGI. V lost 4 bases and J lost 3; bases outside the gene matches: 7. The CDR3 DNA sequence: TGTGCCAGCAGTTCCCCGGGACAGAGGACAGATACGCAGTATTTT. It specifies CASSSPGQRTDTQYF.

This clonotype occurred a few times. This chain connects TRBV5-6 to TRBJ2-5, with 8 bases aligning to TRBD2. In germline, CDR1 is SGHDT, CDR2 YYEEEE. Trimming at V came to 2 bases and at J to 5 bases, leaving 5 bases not matched to a gene. CDR3 size: 14 residues. Here the CDR3 reads CASSLAGEGETQYF. The CDR3 nucleotides are TGTGCCAGCAGCTTAGCGGGAGAAGGGGAGACCCAGTACTTC.

This clonotype was counted at least ten times. The genes are TRBV11-2 and TRBJ2-2; D gene unclear. V was trimmed by 3 bases and J by 1 base, leaving 6 bases between them. The CDR3 is made up of 14 amino acids. Germline V CDR1 and CDR2: SGHAT, FQNNGV. The CDR3 is CASSFGRNTGELFF. For the CDR3, the DNA is TGTGCCAGCAGCTTCGGACGGAACACCGGGGAGCTGTTTTTT.

This clonotype was found many times. J is TRBJ2-2 and V is TRBV2; TRBD2 is a possible D gene (6 bases). CDR1 and CDR2 (germline): SNHLY, FYNNEI. This CDR3 has 13 residues. Trimming left V 4 bases short and J 11 bases short, with 14 bases between. CDR3: CASSVDTGGELFF. CDR3 coding DNA: TGTGCCAGCAGTGTTGACACCGGGGGAGAGCTGTTTTTT.

This clonotype showed up many times. The chain has TRBV7-9 and TRBJ1-5; D is undetermined. The V gene lost 2 bases and the J gene lost 5 bases, with 7 bases spanning the gap. CDR3 size: 13 residues. Per the germline V gene, CDR1 is SEHNR and CDR2 is FQNEAQ (reference sequence). Here the CDR3 reads CASSLQADQPQHF. CDR3 DNA sequence: TGTGCCAGCAGCTTACAGGCCGATCAGCCCCAGCATTTT.

V is TRBV27 and J is TRBJ2-7, with D possibly matching TRBD2 (5 bases). Germline V gives CDR1 MNHEY, CDR2 SMNVEV (reference sequence). The CDR3 extends over 14 amino acids. Trimming took 5 bases from V and 2 from J, leaving 13 bases between them. The CDR3 nucleotides are TGTGCCAGCAGTACGCCCGGGGTGGCCTACGAGCAGTACGTC. Its translation is CASSTPGVAYEQYV.

This chain uses TRBV6-1 with TRBJ2-7; no firm D call. The germline V and J ends were trimmed by 7 bases and 2 bases, with 18 bases remaining between them. CDR1 and CDR2 from the germline V gene are MNHNS and SASEGT. This CDR3 has 15 amino acids. The CDR3 DNA is TGTGCCAGCAACCCCGACCCACGGAATCCCTACGAGCAGTACTTC. This sequence encodes CASNPDPRNPYEQYF.

Written as DNA, the CDR3 is TGCGCCAGCAGCCAAGATGGGGGGCAGCCCCAGCATTTT. Translating it yields CASSQDGGQPQHF. V usage is TRBV4-1 and J usage is TRBJ1-5, with D maybe TRBD1 (5 bases). Between the trimmed V and J ends, which lost 0 bases and 7 bases, there was a span of 7 bases. CDR3 size: 13 residues. Germline assignment: CDR1 MGHRA and CDR2 YSYEKL.

The gene calls are TRBV20-1 and TRBJ2-6; D is ambiguous. This CDR3 is built from 15 residues. The V end was cut by 0 bases, the J end by 0 bases, with 6 bases between. CDR1 and CDR2 from the germline V gene are DFQATT and SNEGSKA (reference sequence). CDR3 sequence (DNA): TGCAGTGCTAGAGATGAGACCTCTGGGGCCAACGTCCTGACTTTC. Its protein is CSARDETSGANVLTF.